Presented here are 22 T cell receptor beta chains from one specimen sequenced in a study of blood T cell repertoires in COVID-19 (dated by TCRdb to between 2020 and 2021). Library method: the immunoSEQ multiplex PCR assay. The source is immuneACCESS, and TCRdb retained only in-frame sequences with V and J called. Part of the clones is not carried over; for the studies checked, unresolved V genes explain less than half of this, and the remainder is unexplained. The sample yields roughly 100,000 clones; less than 90% were counted once. The ten largest clones add up to around 5.5% of the sample. The sample was peripheral blood. Receptor source: a human donor in a cohort sampled during active COVID-19.

The chain is built from TRBV28 and TRBJ2-2, with unresolved D. Germline V gene data show CDR1 as MDHEN and CDR2 as SYDVKM. The CDR3 covers 14 residues. V lost 6 bases and J lost 8, with 16 bases in between. The CDR3 is CASSAPLESGELFF. For the CDR3, the DNA is TGTGCCAGCAGCGCACCTCTAGAGTCGGGGGAGCTGTTTTTT.

This clone was seen at least ten times. The chain links TRBV7-9 to TRBJ1-1; maybe TRBD1 (6 bases). Trimming cost V 6 bases and J 0 bases, with 14 bases left between them. Germline V CDR1 and CDR2: SEHNR, FQNEAQ (reference sequence). The CDR3 runs 15 residues. CDR3 DNA sequence: TGTGCCAGCAGACCGAAAGACAGGTTGAACACTGAAGCTTTCTTT. As protein: CASRPKDRLNTEAFF.

The genes are TRBV5-8 and TRBJ2-5; D not certain. This CDR3 is built from 15 residues. Per germline, CDR1 SGHTS and CDR2 YDEGEE. Deletions cut 5 bases from V and 3 bases from J, with 17 bases between. The CDR3 DNA sequence: TGTGCCAGCAGACCTCGACTGTCGGCCAAAGAGACCCAGTACTTC. Amino acid sequence: CASRPRLSAKETQYF. Looking up the rest from reference TRBV5-8 and TRBJ2-5 gives the full variable domain: EAGVTQSPTHLIKTRGQQATLRCSPISGHTSVYWYQQALGLGLQFLLWYDEGEERNRGNFPPRFSGRQFPNYSSELNVNALELEDSALYLCASRPRLSAKETQYFGPGTRLLVL.

The genes are TRBV14 and TRBJ2-1; the D gene is possibly TRBD2 (6 bases). Germline V CDR1 and CDR2: SGHDN, FVKESK. This CDR3 comprises 16 residues. Trimming left V 3 bases short and J 1 base short, with 13 bases between. The CDR3 is CASSQRAGHSYNEQFF. CDR3 bases: TGTGCCAGCAGCCAGAGAGCGGGTCATTCCTACAATGAGCAGTTCTTC.

Written as DNA, the CDR3 is TGTGCCAGCAGCATACGGGGCTACGAGCAGTACTTC. As protein: CASSIRGYEQYF. This chain links TRBV3-1 (or the pseudogene TRBV3-2) with TRBJ2-7; possibly TRBD2 for D (5 bases). Germline values: CDR1 LGHDT, CDR2 YNNKEL (reference sequence). V dropped 5 bases and J dropped 3 bases, with 8 bases sitting between them. CDR3 length: 12 residues.

This clone was counted between two and nine times. This sample also contains other DNA sequences that code for the same CDR3. The chain has TRBV5-1 and TRBJ2-5, with TRBD2 matching over 9 bases. CDR1 SGHRS and CDR2 YFSETQ come from the germline V gene. The V segment lost 0 bases and the J segment 4 bases; nucleotides outside the gene matches: 7. CDR3 length: 16 residues. The CDR3 reads CASSLAPSGAGETQYF. DNA for the CDR3: TGCGCCAGCAGCTTGGCTCCTAGCGGGGCGGGAGAGACCCAGTACTTC.

The chain combines TRBV28 with TRBJ2-5, with D perhaps TRBD2 (5 bases). The CDR3 has 14 residues. V was pared by 1 base and J by 3 bases, with 9 bases between. Germline V gene lookup returns CDR1 MDHEN and CDR2 SYDVKM. CDR3 DNA: TGTGCCAGCAGTTTATATTCGGGAAAAGAGACCCAGTACTTC. Protein sequence: CASSLYSGKETQYF.

The chain couples TRBV27 to TRBJ2-3; 14 bases agree with TRBD2. The trim removed 2 bases at V and 6 bases at J, leaving 1 base unmatched. The length of the CDR3 is 15 residues. CDR1 is MNHEY and CDR2 is SMNVEV in the germline V gene (reference sequence). The CDR3 is CASSLRTSGRDTQYF. The CDR3 DNA sequence: TGTGCCAGCAGTTTAAGGACTAGCGGGAGGGATACGCAGTATTTT.

This clone was recorded a few times. The chain is built from TRBV13 and TRBJ2-1; 9 nucleotides align to TRBD2. The CDR3 spans 14 residues. Germline V lookup: CDR1 PRHDT, CDR2 FYEKMQ (reference sequence). Trimming removed 3 bases from V and 7 bases from J; junction bases left unmatched: 4. Here the CDR3 DNA reads TGTGCCAGCAGCTTCGGGCGGGGGGGGAATGAGCAGTTCTTC. Residues: CASSFGRGGNEQFF.

V usage is TRBV7-2 and J usage is TRBJ2-1; TRBD2 is a possible D gene (6 bases). The ends were cut back, 8 bases at V and 1 base at J, with 12 bases in the middle. There are 14 residues in the CDR3. Germline assignment: CDR1 SGHTA and CDR2 FQGNSA. For the CDR3, the DNA is TGTGCCAGCTGTCCCGGGAGTTCCTACAATGAGCAGTTCTTC. Its translation: CASCPGSSYNEQFF.

CDR3 amino acids: CASSLDLALYEQYF. Here the CDR3 DNA reads TGTGCCAGCAGTTTAGACCTAGCTCTGTACGAGCAGTACTTC. This sequence joins TRBV27 and TRBJ2-7, with D perhaps TRBD2 (5 bases). CDR1 and CDR2 from the germline V gene are MNHEY and SMNVEV (reference sequence). The CDR3 covers 14 residues. The ends were cut back, 2 bases at V and 4 bases at J, with 12 bases in the middle.

V is TRBV28 and J is TRBJ2-1; a weak D match, TRBD1 (6 bases). V gave up 6 bases and J gave up 7 bases, with 16 bases separating them. There are 14 residues in the CDR3. CDR1 and CDR2 (germline): MDHEN, SYDVKM. In DNA form, the CDR3 reads TGTGCCAGCAGACCTTTTGGGGGCTTGAATGAGCAGTTCTTC. Its protein is CASRPFGGLNEQFF.

The chain recombines TRBV6-5 with TRBJ1-5, with TRBD1 matching over 8 bases. The CDR3 contains 15 residues. The V gene end was trimmed by 7 bases and the J gene end by 1 base; junction bases not matched to a gene: 6. Germline V CDR1 and CDR2: MNHEY, SVGAGI. The CDR3 sequence: CASTGRTGSNQPQHF. Here the CDR3 DNA reads TGTGCCAGCACAGGCCGGACAGGGAGCAATCAGCCCCAGCATTTT.

The V and J genes are TRBV30 and TRBJ1-6; D might be TRBD1 (6 bases). The CDR3 has 14 residues. CDR1 is GTSNPN, CDR2 SVGIG, per germline (reference sequence). Trimming pared 7 bases from V and 7 bases from J, leaving 17 bases between. The CDR3 DNA reads as TGTGCCTCCCGTGGGGGGGCTGGAAATTCACCCCTCCACTTT. Encoded protein: CASRGGAGNSPLHF.

V is TRBV5-4 and J is TRBJ2-5, with 8 positions matching TRBD2. There are 17 residues in the CDR3. Germline loops: CDR1 SGHNT, CDR2 YYREEE (reference sequence). V dropped 6 bases and J dropped 1; count of bases not matched to a gene: 14. The CDR3 is CASTLGPRGLAQETQYF. The CDR3 DNA follows: TGTGCCAGCACACTGGGCCCCCGCGGACTAGCCCAAGAGACCCAGTACTTC. Together with reference TRBV5-4 and TRBJ2-5, the CDR3 gives the full variable domain: ETGVTQSPTHLIKTRGQQVTLRCSSQSGHNTVSWYQQALGQGPQFIFQYYREEENGRGNFPPRFSGLQFPNYSSELNVNALELDDSALYLCASTLGPRGLAQETQYFGPGTRLLVL.

The chain uses TRBV11-3 and TRBJ1-1, with TRBD1 as a possible D gene (5 bases). The CDR3 contains 14 residues. The V and J ends lost 4 bases and 6 bases respectively, with 15 bases between them. Germline CDR1 is SGHNT and CDR2 is YENEEA. The CDR3 loop is CASSSQGSRSEAFF. CDR3 nucleotides: TGTGCCAGCAGCTCCCAGGGAAGTCGATCTGAAGCTTTCTTT.

The chain employs TRBV7-3 and TRBJ2-3; D is possibly TRBD2 (5 bases). The V end was cut by 7 bases, the J end by 0 bases, with 20 bases between. Germline V lookup: CDR1 SGHTA, CDR2 FQGTGA. This CDR3 comprises 17 residues. DNA of the CDR3: TGTGCCAGCAAGGTGGCCGGCGGGCCCTCTAGCACAGATACGCAGTATTTT. It codes for CASKVAGGPSSTDTQYF.

V gene TRBV5-1 combines with J gene TRBJ1-2; a possible D gene is TRBD1 (6 bases). Per the germline V gene, CDR1 is SGHRS and CDR2 is YFSETQ. CDR3 size: 13 residues. V dropped 3 bases and J dropped 8 bases, with 14 bases sitting between them. The CDR3 coding sequence is TGCGCCAGCAGCTCGGTTCAGGGGATCGGCTACACCTTC. Protein product: CASSSVQGIGYTF.

This clone showed up just a few times. The rearrangement links TRBV2 to TRBJ1-2; TRBD1 matches 7 bases. Germline CDR1 is SNHLY and CDR2 is FYNNEI. Trimming at V came to 6 bases and at J to 8 bases, leaving 9 bases not matched to a gene. The CDR3 loop spans 13 amino acids. The CDR3 sequence: CASSVDRAGGYTF. DNA for the CDR3: TGTGCCAGCAGCGTCGACAGGGCGGGCGGCTACACCTTC.

The V and J genes are TRBV2 and TRBJ2-1; D is undetermined. From germline, CDR1 is SNHLY and CDR2 FYNNEI. Trimming removed 5 bases from V and 0 bases from J, with 11 bases in between. The length of the CDR3 is 15 residues. CDR3 sequence (DNA): TGTGCCAGCAGTCCCGACATGAGCTCCTACAATGAGCAGTTCTTC. Translating gives CASSPDMSSYNEQFF.

The V and J genes are TRBV2 and TRBJ1-5; a weak D match, TRBD1 (5 bases). V was pared by 6 bases and J by 0 bases, with 6 bases between. The CDR3 has 13 amino acids. Germline V CDR1 and CDR2: SNHLY, FYNNEI. The CDR3 DNA reads as TGTGCCAGCAGCAGGGATAGCAATCAGCCCCAGCATTTT. The encoded protein is CASSRDSNQPQHF. The full variable domain, completed using reference TRBV2 and TRBJ1-5, is EPEVTQTPSHQVTQMGQEVILRCVPISNHLYFYWYRQILGQKVEFLVSFYNNEISEKSEIFDDQFSVERPDGSNFTLKIRSTKLEDSAMYFCASSRDSNQPQHFGDGTRLSIL.

The chain uses TRBV12-3 or TRBV12-4 and TRBJ2-5; 8 bases agree with TRBD1. The CDR3 extends over 13 amino acids. V lost 6 bases to trimming and J lost 3 bases; unmatched junction nucleotides: 3. CDR3 sequence (DNA): TGTGCCAGCAGAACGGACAGGGAAGAGACCCAGTACTTC. Residues: CASRTDREETQYF.